The 25 T cell receptor beta chains below all came from one sample that was sequenced in a study of blood T cell repertoires in COVID-19. The repertoire was sequenced with immunoSEQ multiplex PCR; TCRdb's copy has only in-frame clones and lacks some. The data show around 360,000 clones, 70% to 90% seen once. The sample taken for sequencing was peripheral blood. These receptors were taken from a woman aged 30 to 39 with COVID-19, enrolled during active disease.

Notes on this clone: This specimen includes other DNA sequences encoding the same CDR3. The chain couples TRBV5-1 to TRBJ2-7; no definite D call. CDR1 SGHRS and CDR2 YFSETQ come from the germline V gene. Trimming stripped 5 bases from V and 4 bases from J, with 7 bases between. The CDR3 runs 11 residues. CDR3 amino acids: CASRSHYEQYF. CDR3 nucleotides: TGCGCCAGCAGGAGCCATTACGAGCAGTACTTC.

Concerning this clone itself: Other DNA sequences within the sample encode an identical CDR3. The chain carries TRBV7-2 and TRBJ2-3, with 14 bases identical to TRBD2. Germline CDR1 reads SGHTA; CDR2 reads FQGNSA. Trimming cost V 4 bases and J 3 bases; bases outside gene matches: 3. This CDR3 spans 16 amino acids. The CDR3 spells CASSSGTSGRTDTQYF. The CDR3 nucleotides read TGTGCCAGCAGCTCCGGGACTAGCGGGAGAACAGATACGCAGTATTTT.

The CDR3 DNA is TGTGCCAGCAGTTTGTCGGGAGGTCAAGAGACCCAGTACTTC. It encodes CASSLSGGQETQYF. V is TRBV28 and J is TRBJ2-5, with TRBD2 matching over 7 bases. J gave up 2 bases and V 3 bases, and 3 bases lay outside the gene matches. The CDR3 spans 14 residues. Germline V lookup: CDR1 MDHEN, CDR2 SYDVKM.

This chain joins TRBV5-5 and TRBJ2-1; TRBD2 aligns across 7 bases. The germline CDR1 and CDR2 sequences are SGHKS and YYEKEE (reference sequence). The CDR3 is 15 residues long. The V gene end was trimmed by 0 bases and the J gene end by 4 bases; junction bases not matched to a gene: 4. This chain's CDR3 is CASSLGDYQYNEQFF. The CDR3 DNA reads as TGTGCCAGCAGCTTGGGGGACTACCAGTACAATGAGCAGTTCTTC.

The rearrangement joins TRBV5-1 to TRBJ2-1; a possible D gene is TRBD2 (6 bases). The CDR3 runs 16 residues. Looked up from germline, CDR1 is SGHRS and CDR2 is YFSETQ. Trimming cost V 4 bases and J 9 bases, with 23 bases left between them. Here the CDR3 reads CASSLDLGQGRREQFF. DNA for the CDR3: TGCGCCAGCAGCCTTGACCTAGGGCAAGGGAGGCGTGAGCAGTTCTTC.

The chain employs TRBV29-1 and TRBJ1-2; 9 bases map to TRBD1. The J segment lost 8 bases and the V segment lost 7 bases, leaving 8 bases of the junction unmatched. The CDR3 extends over 12 amino acids. Per germline, CDR1 SQVTM and CDR2 ANQGSEA. This CDR3 reads CSGMGQGLGYTF. CDR3 nucleotides: TGCAGCGGGATGGGACAGGGACTCGGCTACACCTTC.

The chain joins TRBV5-6 to TRBJ2-5; D might be TRBD1 or TRBD2, each matching 6 bases. The V end was cut by 4 bases, the J end by 10 bases, with 17 bases between. This CDR3 is built from 13 residues. Germline V lookup: CDR1 SGHDT, CDR2 YYEEEE. CDR3 residues: CASSVGTWGDQYF. In nucleotides, the CDR3 is TGTGCCAGCAGCGTGGGGACATGGGGGGACCAGTACTTC.

The chain links TRBV18 to TRBJ2-7; D might be TRBD1 (6 bases). V was clipped by 6 bases and J by 4 bases, with 16 bases between them. The CDR3 spans 14 residues. Germline-derived CDR1 and CDR2 are KGHSH and LQKENI. The CDR3 bases are TGTGCCAGCTCGTACCCCGACAGGCGGTACGAGCAGTACTTC. Its translation: CASSYPDRRYEQYF.

The V and J genes are TRBV19 and TRBJ2-1, with TRBD2 matching 9 bases. There are 17 residues in the CDR3. Per germline, CDR1 LNHDA and CDR2 SQIVND (reference sequence). Trimming removed 0 bases from V and 7 bases from J; junction bases left unmatched: 10. In DNA form, the CDR3 reads TGTGCCAGTAGTATAGATCCCGCGGGAGGGTTAATTAATGAGCAGTTCTTC. Its translation: CASSIDPAGGLINEQFF.

This chain links TRBV6-6 with TRBJ1-5, with a possible D match to TRBD1 (5 bases). The CDR3 totals 16 residues. CDR1 and CDR2 from the germline V gene are MNHNY and SVGAGI (reference sequence). V dropped 6 bases and J dropped 2 bases, with 17 bases sitting between them. In nucleotides, the CDR3 is TGTGCCAGCAGCAAGCTAGGGGTTAATGGCAATCAGCCCCAGCATTTT. Its translation is CASSKLGVNGNQPQHF.

This clone showed up just once. This rearrangement joins TRBV10-3 to TRBJ2-7; TRBD2 matches at 9 bases. The CDR3 loop spans 15 amino acids. The germline V gene has CDR1 ENHRY and CDR2 SYGVKD. The V segment lost 4 bases and the J segment 5 bases; nucleotides outside the gene matches: 9. CDR3 loop: CAISAGAGGPNEQYF. CDR3 coding DNA: TGTGCCATCAGTGCAGGGGCGGGAGGGCCCAACGAGCAGTACTTC.

The rearrangement uses TRBV2 and TRBJ1-1; 8 bases are shared with TRBD1. Germline trimming cut 5 bases from V and 0 bases from J; bases unmatched to any gene: 5. This CDR3 comprises 15 residues. From germline, CDR1 is SNHLY and CDR2 FYNNEI. The CDR3 bases are TGTGCCAGCAGTCGGGACAGGACCATGAACACTGAAGCTTTCTTT. Its protein product is CASSRDRTMNTEAFF. Looking up the rest from reference TRBV2 and TRBJ1-1 gives the full variable domain: EPEVTQTPSHQVTQMGQEVILRCVPISNHLYFYWYRQILGQKVEFLVSFYNNEISEKSEIFDDQFSVERPDGSNFTLKIRSTKLEDSAMYFCASSRDRTMNTEAFFGQGTRLTVV.

The chain recombines TRBV7-2 with TRBJ2-1; D may be TRBD2 (7 bases). The CDR3 spans 16 residues. Between the trimmed V and J ends, which lost 6 bases and 9 bases, there was a span of 24 bases. The germline V gene has CDR1 SGHTA and CDR2 FQGNSA. The DNA of the CDR3 is TGTGCCAGCAGACCGTGGGACTCCCGAGGGGGGGGTGAGCAGTTCTTC. Translated: CASRPWDSRGGGEQFF. The whole variable domain, filled in from reference TRBV7-2 and TRBJ2-1, reads GAGVSQSPSNKVTEKGKDVELRCDPISGHTALYWYRQSLGQGLEFLIYFQGNSAPDKSGLPSDRFSAERTGGSVSTLTIQRTQQEDSAVYLCASRPWDSRGGGEQFFGPGTRLTVL.

The chain combines TRBV23-1 with TRBJ2-2; possibly TRBD2 for D (6 bases). TRBV23-1 is annotated as an ORF whose role is uncertain. The CDR3 contains 16 residues. V lost 0 bases and J 5 bases, leaving 13 bases between the germline ends. CDR3 nucleotide sequence: TGCGCCAGCAGTCAATCGAGGGAGGTCGGAACCGGGGAGCTGTTTTTT. Translated, it gives CASSQSREVGTGELFF.

The chain carries TRBV20-1 and TRBJ2-2; possible D gene TRBD2, 7 bases. Germline loops: CDR1 DFQATT, CDR2 SNEGSKA (reference sequence). The V gene lost 3 bases and the J gene lost 2 bases, with 13 bases spanning the gap. The CDR3 contains 15 residues. The CDR3 spells CSASRGAVNTGELFF. In nucleotides, the CDR3 is TGCAGTGCTAGTCGGGGGGCTGTTAACACCGGGGAGCTGTTTTTT.

The chain carries TRBV15 and TRBJ1-1, with D unresolved. CDR3 length: 19 amino acids. The V and J ends lost 4 bases and 6 bases respectively, with 30 bases between them. Germline V gene sequence: CDR1 LNHNV, CDR2 YYDKDF (reference sequence). The DNA of the CDR3 is TGTGCCACCAGCATCCCTGTTTCGCCTCTGGCAGGCCTGGGAGCTGAAGCTTTCTTT. It encodes CATSIPVSPLAGLGAEAFF. The variable domain in full, completed from reference TRBV15 and TRBJ1-1, reads DAMVIQNPRYQVTQFGKPVTLSCSQTLNHNVMYWYQQKSSQAPKLLFHYYDKDFNNEADTPDNFQSRRPNTSFCFLDIRSPGLGDTAMYLCATSIPVSPLAGLGAEAFFGQGTRLTVV.

V gene TRBV9 combines with J gene TRBJ2-3, with TRBD2 matching over 13 bases. Germline CDR1 is SGDLS and CDR2 is YYNGEE. The junction had 8 bases not matched to a gene; V was cut back by 4 bases and J by 6 bases. CDR3 size: 16 residues. DNA of the CDR3: TGTGCCAGCAGCCTTCTAGGACTAGCGGGAGATGATACGCAGTATTTT. Protein product: CASSLLGLAGDDTQYF.

This clone was counted once. The DNA of the CDR3 is TGTGCCAGCCCCGGTGCGACTAGCGGGATACGGGATACGCAGTATTTT. As protein: CASPGATSGIRDTQYF. This sequence joins TRBV19 and TRBJ2-3, with TRBD2 identical over 11 bases. This CDR3 has 16 residues. Germline V lookup: CDR1 LNHDA, CDR2 SQIVND (reference sequence). V lost 9 bases to trimming and J lost 6 bases; unmatched junction nucleotides: 14.

This sequence joins TRBV6-5 and TRBJ2-2, with a possible D match to TRBD1 (6 bases). V shed 10 bases and J shed 8 bases, with 20 bases lying between them. The CDR3 contains 14 residues. Germline CDR1 is MNHEY and CDR2 is SVGAGI. The CDR3 region is CATSSGTLGGELFF. CDR3 bases: TGTGCCACTTCATCCGGGACACTGGGGGGGGAGCTGTTTTTT.

V usage is TRBV24-1 and J usage is TRBJ2-1, with D possibly TRBD2 on 6 matching bases. CDR1 is KGHDR, CDR2 SFDVKD, per germline. The CDR3 extends over 13 amino acids. Between the trimmed V and J ends, which lost 5 bases and 6 bases, there was a span of 10 bases. The CDR3 DNA reads as TGTGCCACCAGTGGCACTAGCTTCAATGAGCAGTTCTTC. Translated: CATSGTSFNEQFF.

The chain combines TRBV2 with TRBJ2-5; the match to TRBD2 covers 12 bases. The germline V gene has CDR1 SNHLY and CDR2 FYNNEI. Trimming took 7 bases from V and 7 from J; bases not matched to a gene: 7. The CDR3 consists of 14 residues. CDR3: CASITTSGSGTQYF. In DNA form, the CDR3 reads TGTGCCAGCATAACGACTAGCGGGAGTGGGACCCAGTACTTC.

This chain joins TRBV19 and TRBJ2-7; a possible D gene is TRBD2 (6 bases). CDR3 length: 14 residues. CDR1 is LNHDA and CDR2 is SQIVND in the germline V gene (reference sequence). The germline V and J ends were trimmed by 5 bases and 3 bases, with 14 bases remaining between them. In DNA, the CDR3 is TGTGCCAGTAGTGCGGCTCTCGGGGGCTACGAGCAGTACTTC. This translates into CASSAALGGYEQYF.

The chain has TRBV7-3 and TRBJ2-5, with a tentative D call TRBD2 (6 bases). Trimming removed 5 bases from V and 1 base from J, with 11 bases in between. Germline values: CDR1 SGHTA, CDR2 FQGTGA. The CDR3 has 14 residues. The CDR3 protein is CASSRLGGQETQYF. CDR3 sequence (DNA): TGTGCCAGCAGCCGCCTGGGGGGCCAAGAGACCCAGTACTTC. Together with reference TRBV7-3 and TRBJ2-5, the CDR3 gives the full variable domain: GAGVSQTPSNKVTEKGKYVELRCDPISGHTALYWYRQSLGQGPEFLIYFQGTGAADDSGLPNDRFFAVRPEGSVSTLKIQRTERGDSAVYLCASSRLGGQETQYFGPGTRLLVL.

This clone was seen a single time. The V and J genes are TRBV28 and TRBJ1-4, with 9 positions matching TRBD1. CDR1 is MDHEN and CDR2 is SYDVKM in the germline V gene. This CDR3 spans 14 amino acids. J lost 8 bases, V lost 7 bases, and 8 bases had no gene match. In DNA form, the CDR3 reads TGTGCCAGCAATTGGGACAGGGTTGGCGAAAAACTGTTTTTT. It is translated as CASNWDRVGEKLFF.

The genes are TRBV9 and TRBJ2-2, with D unclear. CDR1 is SGDLS, CDR2 YYNGEE, per germline. V was trimmed by 0 bases and J by 6 bases, leaving 6 bases between them. CDR3 length equals 13 residues. The CDR3 sequence is CASSVGGSGELFF. CDR3 DNA: TGTGCCAGCAGCGTAGGAGGTTCCGGGGAGCTGTTTTTT.